A single sample gave rise to the 14 T cell receptor beta chains below, sequenced in a study of blood T cell repertoires in COVID-19. Data came from immunoSEQ multiplex PCR; TCRdb stores just in-frame clones and leaves some out. The sample holds nearly 200,000 clones, roughly 88% seen once. Sequenced input: peripheral blood. These receptors all come from a middle-aged woman who had recovered from COVID-19.

CDR3 residues: CASMRRSSSYEQYF. CDR3 nucleotides: TGTGCCAGCATGAGGAGGTCGAGCTCCTACGAGCAGTACTTC. This chain links TRBV28 with TRBJ2-7, with D perhaps matching TRBD2 (5 bases). Germline V gene lookup returns CDR1 MDHEN and CDR2 SYDVKM. V was trimmed by 7 bases and J by 0 bases, leaving 13 bases between them. The CDR3 loop spans 14 amino acids.

The chain is built from TRBV18 and TRBJ1-5, with TRBD1 matching over 10 bases. CDR1 is KGHSH, CDR2 LQKENI, per germline. The CDR3 runs 16 residues. V was clipped by 2 bases and J by 4 bases; unmatched bases: 5. CDR3 residues: CASSPGDRGFNQPQHF. The CDR3 DNA sequence: TGTGCCAGCTCACCAGGGGACAGGGGATTTAATCAGCCCCAGCATTTT. Complete variable domain (other parts from reference TRBV18 and TRBJ1-5): NAGVMQNPRHLVRRRGQEARLRCSPMKGHSHVYWYRQLPEEGLKFMVYLQKENIIDESGMPKERFSAEFPKEGPSILRIQQVVRGDSAAYFCASSPGDRGFNQPQHFGDGTRLSIL.

The V gene is TRBV6-1, the J gene TRBJ2-7; D unresolved. The V end was cut by 2 bases, the J end by 6 bases, with 11 bases between. CDR3 size: 13 residues. Germline CDR1 reads MNHNS; CDR2 reads SASEGT. The CDR3 DNA follows: TGTGCCAGCAGTGAACAGGCCTCCGCCGAGCAGTACTTC. It encodes CASSEQASAEQYF.

The chain combines TRBV9 with TRBJ2-2, with D hard to call. Trimming took off 4 bases at V and 4 bases at J, with 17 bases between the two ends. In germline, CDR1 is SGDLS, CDR2 YYNGEE. The CDR3 is made up of 16 amino acids. CDR3 bases: TGTGCCAGCAGCCCGGAAGGAGTTGAAGGCACCGGGGAGCTGTTTTTT. Its protein product is CASSPEGVEGTGELFF.

The J gene is TRBJ1-4, the V gene TRBV5-8; weak D call: TRBD1 (5 bases). Germline lookup yields CDR1 SGHTS and CDR2 YDEGEE. V lost 6 bases and J lost 0, with 18 bases in between. The length of the CDR3 is 17 residues. CDR3 bases: TGTGCCAGCACCCTAGGGGTACGTCTCGCAACTAATGAAAAACTGTTTTTT. This codes for CASTLGVRLATNEKLFF.

The chain carries TRBV19 and TRBJ2-1; D gene ambiguous. V lost 1 base to trimming and J lost 0 bases, with 10 bases between them. Germline-derived CDR1 and CDR2 are LNHDA and SQIVND (reference sequence). There are 16 residues in the CDR3. The CDR3 loop reads CASSIVPSLSYNEQFF. The CDR3 region has the DNA TGTGCCAGTAGTATAGTCCCGAGCCTCTCCTACAATGAGCAGTTCTTC.

The J gene is TRBJ2-7, the V gene TRBV14, with 9 nucleotides matching TRBD2. The CDR3 consists of 16 residues. Losses at the gene ends were 0 bases for V and 2 bases for J; bases not matched to a gene: 5. CDR1 SGHDN and CDR2 FVKESK come from the germline V gene. The CDR3 reads CASSQDSLAGTYEQYF. The DNA for the CDR3 is TGTGCCAGCAGCCAAGATAGTCTAGCGGGAACCTACGAGCAGTACTTC.

The chain employs TRBV1 and TRBJ1-5; the DNA was not used to check the table's D call, TRBD1. TRBV1 is termed a pseudogene. The CDR3 covers 15 residues. The CDR3 nucleotides are TGCACCAGCAACCGATTGGGACATAGGAATCAGCCCCAGCATTTT. Protein product: CTSNRLGHRNQPQHF.

This clone showed up just once. The chain joins TRBV4-1 to TRBJ1-4, with 12 bases that match TRBD1. Germline V gene lookup returns CDR1 MGHRA and CDR2 YSYEKL. This CDR3 spans 16 amino acids. V dropped 4 bases and J dropped 4; count of bases not matched to a gene: 4. The CDR3: CASSPGTGGGNEKLFF. Written as DNA, the CDR3 is TGCGCCAGCAGCCCGGGGACAGGGGGCGGTAATGAAAAACTGTTTTTT.

The V gene is TRBV30, the J gene TRBJ2-2, with 9 bases lining up with TRBD2. This CDR3 has 17 amino acids. Germline V lookup: CDR1 GTSNPN, CDR2 SVGIG (reference sequence). V dropped 5 bases and J dropped 0; count of bases not matched to a gene: 10. CDR3 protein: CAWGALAGLANTGELFF. CDR3 sequence (DNA): TGTGCCTGGGGAGCCCTAGCGGGGTTAGCGAACACCGGGGAGCTGTTTTTT.

The rearrangement uses TRBV28 and TRBJ1-2, with D unresolved. Germline CDR1 reads MDHEN; CDR2 reads SYDVKM. Trimming removed 7 bases at V and 0 bases at J, with 18 bases between. The CDR3 sequence is 16 residues long. The CDR3 reads CASISGGQAPNYGYTF. CDR3 coding DNA: TGTGCCAGCATCTCAGGAGGGCAGGCGCCTAACTATGGCTACACCTTC.

This chain uses TRBV7-2 with TRBJ1-5; D may be TRBD1 (6 bases). The CDR3 sequence is 15 residues long. Germline V CDR1 and CDR2: SGHTA, FQGNSA. Trimming took off 1 base at V and 11 bases at J, with 18 bases between the two ends. The DNA for the CDR3 is TGTGCCAGCAGCTTAGTGTCAGGGCCCAAGGGGGCCCAGCATTTT. It specifies CASSLVSGPKGAQHF.

The chain combines TRBV5-1 with TRBJ2-3, with D possibly being TRBD1 (6 bases). V gave up 4 bases and J gave up 1 base, with 13 bases separating them. CDR3 length: 15 residues. CDR1 SGHRS and CDR2 YFSETQ come from the germline V gene. CDR3 in DNA: TGCGCCAGCAGCCCGACCCCAGGGGGCACAGATACGCAGTATTTT. This translates into CASSPTPGGTDTQYF.

This rearrangement joins TRBV7-9 to TRBJ2-3, with 9 bases identical to TRBD2. This CDR3 region has 15 residues. The V and J ends lost 11 bases and 2 bases, in that order; junction bases with no gene match: 11. CDR1 is SEHNR, CDR2 FQNEAQ, per germline (reference sequence). The CDR3 region is CAGYRASGNTDTQYF. CDR3 in DNA: TGTGCCGGATATAGGGCTAGCGGGAACACAGATACGCAGTATTTT.